These 24 T cell receptor beta chains came from one sample sequenced in a study of Ad26.COV2.S vaccination and SARS-CoV-2 variants. Data came from immunoSEQ multiplex PCR; TCRdb stores just in-frame clones and leaves some out. This table has some 250,000 clones, 88% appearing once. Treatment described: around 19 received Ad26.COV2.S at low or high dose, single or two shots; about five received placebo; per-sample allocation not given. Sampling occurred on day 63 after the first vaccine or placebo injection. The sequencing used peripheral blood, collected in a trial of Ad26.COV2.S vaccine versus placebo. These TCRs come from a person aged 18 to 59 who received the Ad26.COV2.S COVID-19 vaccine or a placebo.

J is TRBJ1-5 and V is TRBV3-1 (or the pseudogene TRBV3-2); D gene uncertain. Germline lookup yields CDR1 LGHDT and CDR2 YNNKEL (reference sequence). Trimming shortened V by 4 bases and J by 9 bases, and 16 bases separated the two germline ends. There are 14 residues in the CDR3. The CDR3 DNA follows: TGTGCCAGCAGCCCAGGCCCCACCCAGGCGCCCCAGCATTTT. This encodes CASSPGPTQAPQHF.

On this clone: One junction end does not reproduce the germline sequence, and a read error may be involved. The rearrangement joins TRBV18 to TRBJ1-1; TRBD1 is a possible D gene (5 bases). The germline V gene has CDR1 KGHSH and CDR2 LQKENI. The CDR3 runs to 14 residues. Here the CDR3 DNA reads TGTGCCAGTTCACCATCGGGGCAGAACACTGAAGCTTTCTTT. This sequence encodes CASSPSGQNTEAFF. The full variable domain, in which reference TRBV18 and TRBJ1-1 provide the parts outside the CDR3, is NAGVMQNPRHLVRRRGQEARLRCSPMKGHSHVYWYRQLPEEGLKFMVYLQKENIIDESGMPKERFSAEFPKEGPSILRIQQVVRGDSAAYFCASSPSGQNTEAFFGQGTRLTVV.

The V and J genes are TRBV21-1 and TRBJ2-5; TRBD2, the table's D call, lacks a check against the DNA. TRBV21-1 is designated a pseudogene. This CDR3 is 20 amino acids long. The CDR3 DNA reads TGTGCCAGCACCTCCAAATCGGGTGGAGCGGGATTTTCAACGCAAGAGACCCAGTACTTC. Encoded protein: CASTSKSGGAGFSTQETQYF.

This chain joins TRBV10-3 and TRBJ2-3; unclear D gene. CDR1 and CDR2 from the germline V gene are ENHRY and SYGVKD. The CDR3 sequence is 14 residues long. V lost 5 bases and J lost 0, with 9 bases in between. The CDR3 loop reads CAISSPASTDTQYF. As DNA, the CDR3 is TGTGCCATCAGTTCCCCAGCTAGCACAGATACGCAGTATTTT.

The J gene is TRBJ1-3, the V gene TRBV7-6; TRBD1 might be the D (5 bases). CDR3 length: 14 amino acids. Trimming cost V 2 bases and J 4 bases, with 9 bases left between them. Germline V gene data show CDR1 as SGHVS and CDR2 as FNYEAQ. The CDR3 nucleotides are TGTGCCAGCAGCTTATACGGGGCGGGAAACACCATATATTTT. Amino acids: CASSLYGAGNTIYF.

This chain uses TRBV6-5 with TRBJ2-7; 8 nucleotides line up with TRBD1. The germline CDR1 and CDR2 sequences are MNHEY and SVGAGI. This CDR3 region has 16 residues. V gave up 4 bases and J gave up 1 base; unmatched junction bases: 9. In DNA, the CDR3 is TGTGCCAGCAGTTCCCGAAGACAGGGGACGTCCTACGAGCAGTACTTC. Translation: CASSSRRQGTSYEQYF.

This rearrangement joins TRBV28 to TRBJ2-3; 7 bases are shared with TRBD2. Trimming removed 6 bases from V and 7 bases from J; junction bases left unmatched: 16. Germline values: CDR1 MDHEN, CDR2 SYDVKM. The CDR3 length is 16 residues. The CDR3 region has the DNA TGTGCCAGCAGGCAAAGGGACTACTTGGTAGAAAATACGCAGTATTTT. This sequence encodes CASRQRDYLVENTQYF.

This chain joins TRBV19 and TRBJ2-5; D might be TRBD1 (5 bases). The CDR3 covers 13 residues. Per the germline V gene, CDR1 is LNHDA and CDR2 is SQIVND (reference sequence). V lost 5 bases and J 3 bases, leaving 10 bases between the germline ends. The CDR3 protein is CASSPDKKETQYF. CDR3 DNA sequence: TGTGCCAGTAGTCCGGACAAGAAAGAGACCCAGTACTTC. Combining the CDR3 with reference TRBV19 and TRBJ2-5 gives the whole variable domain DGGITQSPKYLFRKEGQNVTLSCEQNLNHDAMYWYRQDPGQGLRLIYYSQIVNDFQKGDIAEGYSVSREKKESFPLTVTSAQKNPTAFYLCASSPDKKETQYFGPGTRLLVL.

The gene calls are TRBV3-1 (or the pseudogene TRBV3-2) and TRBJ1-4; D is unclear. V was trimmed by 2 bases and J by 8 bases, leaving 15 bases between them. The germline CDR1 and CDR2 sequences are LGHDT and YNNKEL (reference sequence). The CDR3 has 15 amino acids. In DNA, the CDR3 is TGTGCCAGCAGCCAAAGAACGGGAAAACTCGAAAAACTGTTTTTT. Translation: CASSQRTGKLEKLFF.

J is TRBJ1-1 and V is TRBV5-4; tentatively, D is TRBD1 (5 bases). Germline CDR1 reads SGHNT; CDR2 reads YYREEE (reference sequence). CDR3 length: 15 amino acids. Trimming stripped 0 bases from V and 6 bases from J, with 15 bases between. The CDR3: CASSLDQVGASEAFF. The DNA of the CDR3 is TGTGCCAGCAGCTTGGATCAGGTCGGGGCTTCTGAAGCTTTCTTT.

About this clone itself: The sample holds other DNA sequences that translate to the same CDR3. This chain connects TRBV6-2 or TRBV6-3 to TRBJ2-7; D is uncertain. The germline V gene encodes CDR1 MNHEY and CDR2 SVGEGT. The ends were cut back, 0 bases at V and 3 bases at J, with 9 bases in the middle. The CDR3 has 14 residues. CDR3 in amino acids: CASSYSIGSYEQYF. CDR3 nucleotide sequence: TGTGCCAGCAGTTACTCGATAGGTAGCTACGAGCAGTACTTC.

This chain joins TRBV29-1 and TRBJ2-4; D is unclear. CDR3 size: 12 residues. Trimming stripped 4 bases from V and 8 bases from J, with 12 bases between. The germline V gene encodes CDR1 SQVTM and CDR2 ANQGSEA. CDR3 loop: CSVVGVGDIQYF. DNA for the CDR3: TGCAGCGTTGTGGGCGTTGGAGACATTCAGTACTTC.

The gene calls are TRBV5-1 and TRBJ1-1; D uncertain. Trimming took 0 bases from V and 4 from J, leaving 10 bases between them. Germline CDR1 reads SGHRS; CDR2 reads YFSETQ. The CDR3 contains 14 residues. As DNA, the CDR3 is TGCGCCAGCAGCTTGGGTCCGGGTAGCACTGAAGCTTTCTTT. The encoded protein is CASSLGPGSTEAFF. The full variable domain, rest sourced from reference TRBV5-1 and TRBJ1-1, is KAGVTQTPRYLIKTRGQQVTLSCSPISGHRSVSWYQQTPGQGLQFLFEYFSETQRNKGNFPGRFSGRQFSNSRSEMNVSTLELGDSALYLCASSLGPGSTEAFFGQGTRLTVV.

The genes are TRBV7-2 and TRBJ2-5, with D uncertain. CDR3 length: 16 residues. Trimming took off 1 base at V and 4 bases at J, with 16 bases between the two ends. Germline assignment: CDR1 SGHTA and CDR2 FQGNSA. The CDR3 loop is CASSLGGNMGRETQYF. The CDR3 nucleotides are TGTGCCAGCAGCTTAGGTGGGAACATGGGCCGAGAGACCCAGTACTTC.

This CDR3 is CASSAQQGEAFF. The CDR3 nucleotides read TGTGCCAGTAGTGCCCAACAGGGTGAAGCTTTCTTT. This sequence joins TRBV19 and TRBJ1-1, with D tentatively TRBD1 (6 bases). The CDR3 has 12 amino acids. Germline CDR1 LNHDA, CDR2 SQIVND (reference sequence). V lost 5 bases, J lost 7 bases, and 11 bases lay in between.

Concerning this clone: Sequence at one end of the junction differs from germline and may be a read error. The chain recombines TRBV11-2 with TRBJ2-7, with D perhaps assigned TRBD1 or TRBD2 (6 bases each). Germline values: CDR1 SGHAT, CDR2 FQNNGV. CDR3 length: 14 amino acids. The CDR3 spells CASSPRGGPRDHLF. The CDR3, as DNA: TGTGCCAGCAGCCCTAGAGGGGGGCCCCGGGACCACCTCTTC.

The chain combines TRBV19 with TRBJ1-6; the match to TRBD1 covers 7 bases. CDR1 is LNHDA and CDR2 is SQIVND in the germline V gene (reference sequence). This CDR3 has 15 amino acids. The J segment lost 4 bases and the V segment lost 5 bases, leaving 5 bases of the junction unmatched. Here the CDR3 DNA reads TGTGCCAGTAGTCCTCCGGGACAGTATAATTCACCCCTCCACTTT. It translates to CASSPPGQYNSPLHF. Based on the CDR3 plus reference TRBV19 and TRBJ1-6, the full variable domain is DGGITQSPKYLFRKEGQNVTLSCEQNLNHDAMYWYRQDPGQGLRLIYYSQIVNDFQKGDIAEGYSVSREKKESFPLTVTSAQKNPTAFYLCASSPPGQYNSPLHFGNGTRLTVT.

The rearrangement links TRBV28 to TRBJ1-5; 8 nucleotides agree with TRBD1. Germline lookup yields CDR1 MDHEN and CDR2 SYDVKM. The length of the CDR3 is 16 residues. Unmatched junction bases numbered 8, after V lost 2 bases and J lost 5 bases. The CDR3 sequence is CASSLGQGASYQPQHF. CDR3 nucleotide sequence: TGTGCCAGCAGTTTAGGGCAGGGGGCCAGCTATCAGCCCCAGCATTTT.

The V call is TRBV6-2 or TRBV6-3, the J call TRBJ1-2; 9 positions agree with TRBD1. The germline CDR1 and CDR2 sequences are MNHEY and SVGEGT. The J segment lost 6 bases and the V segment lost 5 bases, leaving 13 bases of the junction unmatched. The length of the CDR3 is 16 residues. As DNA, the CDR3 is TGTGCCAGCAGTGACCTAACAGGGGGCACGCGAAATGGCTACACCTTC. This codes for CASSDLTGGTRNGYTF.

This chain connects TRBV28 to TRBJ1-1, with D uncertain. The CDR3 loop spans 13 amino acids. From germline, CDR1 is MDHEN and CDR2 SYDVKM. Between the trimmed V and J ends, which lost 11 bases and 0 bases, there was a span of 13 bases. The CDR3 DNA reads as TGTGCCTCGGGTAGGCCTGTGAACACTGAAGCTTTCTTT. Encoded protein: CASGRPVNTEAFF.

This clone was observed a few times. The V gene is TRBV6-6, the J gene TRBJ1-3; possibly TRBD1 for D (6 bases). Germline V gene sequence: CDR1 MNHNY, CDR2 SVGAGI (reference sequence). Trimming removed 7 bases at V and 4 bases at J, with 14 bases between. The CDR3 consists of 14 residues. CDR3 loop: CASIGGALGNTIYF. CDR3 nucleotides: TGTGCCAGCATCGGGGGGGCTTTGGGAAACACCATATATTTT.

The V call is TRBV18, the J call TRBJ1-5, with 7 bases that match TRBD1. The CDR3 spans 17 residues. Germline V CDR1 and CDR2: KGHSH, LQKENI. The trim removed 1 base at V and 6 bases at J, leaving 12 bases unmatched. CDR3 coding DNA: TGTGCCAGCTCACCACAACCCCCGACAGGGCAAGGTCAGCCCCAGCATTTT. This codes for CASSPQPPTGQGQPQHF.

This chain uses TRBV7-8 with TRBJ2-5; tentatively, D is TRBD2 (6 bases). Germline V gives CDR1 SGHVS, CDR2 FQNEAQ. The V end was cut by 2 bases, the J end by 0 bases, with 10 bases between. The CDR3 is 15 residues long. CDR3 in amino acids: CASSLYERDQETQYF. The CDR3 DNA reads as TGTGCCAGCAGCTTATATGAGCGGGACCAAGAGACCCAGTACTTC.

The chain links TRBV3-1 (or the pseudogene TRBV3-2) to TRBJ2-7; D uncertain. This CDR3 is 13 amino acids long. The V and J ends lost 5 bases and 2 bases respectively, with 10 bases between them. Germline V lookup: CDR1 LGHDT, CDR2 YNNKEL (reference sequence). The CDR3 DNA is TGTGCCAGCAGCGCCGGCAACACCTACGAGCAGTACTTC. It is translated as CASSAGNTYEQYF.